This TCR beta chain is drawn from a study of cytomegalovirus exposure and HLA in healthy donors. General study results and limits: The authors later found HLA-associated TCR beta chains more clonally expanded than equally common others. A missense DCLRE1C variant was associated with V- and J-gene trimming of TCR beta chains in a later analysis, and an independent cohort replicated the association. Among CMV-associated TCR beta chains, most appeared HLA-restricted in a later analysis.

With respect to this clone: Its antigen is still unknown.

Trimming took 5 bases from V and 5 from J, leaving 16 bases between them. Germline values: CDR1 SGHNT, CDR2 YYREEE (reference sequence). The CDR3 is 14 residues long. Donors showed nominal health when sampled, although they likely had unrecorded immune exposures. The PCR used 60 Vbeta and 13 Jbeta primers. The repertoire was sequenced with immunoSEQ multiplex PCR; TCRdb's copy has only in-frame clones and lacks some. The sample contains about 160,000 clones, about three quarters of which appear only once. Material for sequencing was PBMCs. V gene TRBV5-4 combines with J gene TRBJ1-2; no firm D call. The source of this sequence is a woman between 40 and 50 years old in good health and CMV-seronegative. CDR3 sequence: CASSSPSAFYGYTF. The CDR3, as DNA: TGTGCCAGCAGTTCACCCAGTGCTTTTTATGGCTACACCTTC.